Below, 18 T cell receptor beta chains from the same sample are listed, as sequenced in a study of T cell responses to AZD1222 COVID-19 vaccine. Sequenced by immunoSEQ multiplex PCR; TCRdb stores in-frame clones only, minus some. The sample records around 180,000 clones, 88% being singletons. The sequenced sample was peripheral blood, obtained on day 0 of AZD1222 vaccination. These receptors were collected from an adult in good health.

The CDR3 reads CASTSGHTEAFF. The CDR3 region has the DNA TGTGCCAGCACCTCGGGCCACACTGAAGCTTTCTTT. The chain has TRBV5-4 and TRBJ1-1, with unresolved D. The CDR3 has 12 residues. CDR1 and CDR2 from the germline V gene are SGHNT and YYREEE (reference sequence). V lost 6 bases and J lost 3, with 9 bases in between.

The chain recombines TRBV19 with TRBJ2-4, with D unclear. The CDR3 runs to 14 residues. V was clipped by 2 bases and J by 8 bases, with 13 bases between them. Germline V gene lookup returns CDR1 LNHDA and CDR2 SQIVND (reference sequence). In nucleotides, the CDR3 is TGTGCCAGTAGTATACGGCACCCGCCGGACATTCAGTACTTC. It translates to CASSIRHPPDIQYF.

Here the CDR3 DNA reads TGTGCCAGCAGTTTATCGGGACTAGGTTCGGAGACCCAGTACTTC. Protein: CASSLSGLGSETQYF. V and J are TRBV27 and TRBJ2-5; 8 nucleotides align to TRBD2. CDR1 is MNHEY, CDR2 SMNVEV, per germline (reference sequence). The CDR3 length is 15 residues. V shed 0 bases and J 5 bases; nucleotides not matched to a gene: 5.

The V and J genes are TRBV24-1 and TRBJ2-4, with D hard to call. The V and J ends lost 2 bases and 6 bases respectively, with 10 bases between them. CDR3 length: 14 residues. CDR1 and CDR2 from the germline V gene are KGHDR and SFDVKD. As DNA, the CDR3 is TGTGCCACCAGTGATTCCGGATTACCAAACATTCAGTACTTC. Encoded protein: CATSDSGLPNIQYF.

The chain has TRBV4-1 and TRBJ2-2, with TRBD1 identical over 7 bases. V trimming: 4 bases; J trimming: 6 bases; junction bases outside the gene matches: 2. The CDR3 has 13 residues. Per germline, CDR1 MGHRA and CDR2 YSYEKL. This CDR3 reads CASSPTGPGELFF. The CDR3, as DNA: TGCGCCAGCAGCCCGACAGGGCCCGGGGAGCTGTTTTTT.

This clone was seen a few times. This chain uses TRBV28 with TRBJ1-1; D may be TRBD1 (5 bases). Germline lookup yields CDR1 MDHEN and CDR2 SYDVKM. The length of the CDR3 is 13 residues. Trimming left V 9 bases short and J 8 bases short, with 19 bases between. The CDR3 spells CASAQVGGGEAFF. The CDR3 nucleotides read TGTGCCAGTGCACAGGTCGGGGGGGGAGAAGCTTTCTTT.

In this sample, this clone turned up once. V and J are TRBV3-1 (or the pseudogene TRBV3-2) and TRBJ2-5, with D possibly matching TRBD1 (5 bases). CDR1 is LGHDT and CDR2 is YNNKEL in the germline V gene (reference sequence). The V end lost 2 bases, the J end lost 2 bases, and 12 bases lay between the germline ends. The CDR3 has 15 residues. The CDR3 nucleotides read TGTGCCAGCAGCCAACTTAGACAGATACAAGAGACCCAGTACTTC. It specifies CASSQLRQIQETQYF.

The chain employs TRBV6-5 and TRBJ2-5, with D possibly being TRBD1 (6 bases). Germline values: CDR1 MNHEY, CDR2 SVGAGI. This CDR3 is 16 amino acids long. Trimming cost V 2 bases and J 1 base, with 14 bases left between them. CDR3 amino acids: CASSYRGIRSQETQYF. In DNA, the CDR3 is TGTGCCAGCAGTTACAGGGGGATCCGTTCCCAAGAGACCCAGTACTTC.

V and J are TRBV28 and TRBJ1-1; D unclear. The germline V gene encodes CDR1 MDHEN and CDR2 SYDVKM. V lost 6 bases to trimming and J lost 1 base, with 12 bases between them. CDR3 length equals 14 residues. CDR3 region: CASSLGPGNTEAFF. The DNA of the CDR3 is TGTGCCAGCAGCTTGGGCCCAGGGAACACTGAAGCTTTCTTT.

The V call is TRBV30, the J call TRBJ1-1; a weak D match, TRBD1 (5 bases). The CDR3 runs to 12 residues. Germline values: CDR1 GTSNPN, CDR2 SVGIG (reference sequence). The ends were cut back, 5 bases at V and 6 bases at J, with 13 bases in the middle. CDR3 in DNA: TGTGCCTGGGAGGGGTTCGGGCCTGAAGCTTTCTTT. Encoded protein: CAWEGFGPEAFF.

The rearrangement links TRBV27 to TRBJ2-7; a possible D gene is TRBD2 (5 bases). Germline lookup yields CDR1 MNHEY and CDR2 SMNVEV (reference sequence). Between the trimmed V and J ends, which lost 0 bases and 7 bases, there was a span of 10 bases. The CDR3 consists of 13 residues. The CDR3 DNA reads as TGTGCCAGCAGTTTATCGGGGAGCGATGAGCAGTACTTC. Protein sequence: CASSLSGSDEQYF.

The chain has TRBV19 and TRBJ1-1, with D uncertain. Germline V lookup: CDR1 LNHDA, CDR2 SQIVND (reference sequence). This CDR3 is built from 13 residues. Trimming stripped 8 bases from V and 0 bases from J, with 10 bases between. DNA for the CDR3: TGTGCCAGTCGGGGTACATTGAACACTGAAGCTTTCTTT. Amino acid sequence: CASRGTLNTEAFF.

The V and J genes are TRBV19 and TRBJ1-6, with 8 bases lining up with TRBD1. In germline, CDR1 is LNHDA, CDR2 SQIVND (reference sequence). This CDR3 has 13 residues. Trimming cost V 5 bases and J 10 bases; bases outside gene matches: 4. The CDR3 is CASSQGANSPLHF. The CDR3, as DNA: TGTGCCAGTAGTCAGGGGGCAAACTCACCCCTCCACTTT.

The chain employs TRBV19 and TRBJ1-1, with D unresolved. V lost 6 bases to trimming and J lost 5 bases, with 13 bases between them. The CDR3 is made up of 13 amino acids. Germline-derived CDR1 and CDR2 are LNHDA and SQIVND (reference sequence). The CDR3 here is CASRDGSGTEAFF. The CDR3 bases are TGTGCCAGTAGGGACGGGTCCGGGACTGAAGCTTTCTTT.

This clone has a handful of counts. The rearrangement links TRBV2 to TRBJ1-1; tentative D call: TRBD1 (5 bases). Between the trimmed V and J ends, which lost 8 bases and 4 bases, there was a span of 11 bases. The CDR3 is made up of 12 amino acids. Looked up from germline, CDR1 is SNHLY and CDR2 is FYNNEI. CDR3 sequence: CASGGRSTEAFF. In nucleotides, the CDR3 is TGTGCCAGCGGGGGTCGGTCCACTGAAGCTTTCTTT.

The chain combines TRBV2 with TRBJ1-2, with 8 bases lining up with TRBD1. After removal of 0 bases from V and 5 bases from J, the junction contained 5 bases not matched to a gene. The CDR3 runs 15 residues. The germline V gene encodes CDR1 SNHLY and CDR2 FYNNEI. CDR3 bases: TGTGCCAGCAGTGAAGCGCTAAGGACAGGGTATGGCTACACCTTC. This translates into CASSEALRTGYGYTF.

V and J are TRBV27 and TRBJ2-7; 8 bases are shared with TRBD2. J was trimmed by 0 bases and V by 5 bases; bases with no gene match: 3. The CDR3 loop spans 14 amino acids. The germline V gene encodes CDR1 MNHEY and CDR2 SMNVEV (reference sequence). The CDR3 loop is CASSKAGASYEQYF. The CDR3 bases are TGTGCCAGCAGTAAAGCGGGGGCCTCCTACGAGCAGTACTTC.

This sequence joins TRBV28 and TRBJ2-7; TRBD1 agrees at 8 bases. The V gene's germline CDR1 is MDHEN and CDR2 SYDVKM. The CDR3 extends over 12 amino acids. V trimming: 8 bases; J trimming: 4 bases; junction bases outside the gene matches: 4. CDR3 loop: CASGTGLYEQYF. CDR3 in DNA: TGTGCCAGCGGGACAGGATTATACGAGCAGTACTTC.